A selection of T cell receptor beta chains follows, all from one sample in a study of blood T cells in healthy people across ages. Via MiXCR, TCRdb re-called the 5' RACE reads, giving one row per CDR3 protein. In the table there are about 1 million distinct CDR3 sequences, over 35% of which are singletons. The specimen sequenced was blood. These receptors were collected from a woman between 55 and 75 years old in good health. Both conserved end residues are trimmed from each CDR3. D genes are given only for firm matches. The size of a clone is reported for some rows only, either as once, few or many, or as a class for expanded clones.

CDR3: ASSFGNPPRDTYGYT
V: TRBV12-3/TRBV12-4
J: TRBJ1-2
size: few
D: NA

CDR3: ASSYSGHDHLVRAADTQY
V: TRBV6-5
J: TRBJ2-3
size: few
D: NA

CDR3: ASSIRDRGSSLH
V: TRBV25-1
J: TRBJ1-6
size: NA
D: TRBD1

CDR3: ASRRIQGAEAF
V: TRBV12-3/TRBV12-4
J: TRBJ1-1
size: few
D: TRBD1

CDR3: ATSRSRDSRSYEQY
V: TRBV15
J: TRBJ2-7
size: few
D: NA

CDR3: SAKLGIDQPQH
V: TRBV29-1
J: TRBJ1-5
size: NA
D: NA

CDR3: ATSDFGTGSGELF
V: TRBV24-1
J: TRBJ2-2
size: NA
D: NA

CDR3: ASTPSRAWPSSPLH
V: TRBV10-2
J: TRBJ1-6
size: few
D: NA

CDR3: ASSYDGTSGFYEQY
V: TRBV6-5
J: TRBJ2-7
size: many
D: TRBD2

CDR3: ASSFDSLPDTQY
V: TRBV28
J: TRBJ2-3
size: NA
D: NA

CDR3: ASSPLALSYEQY
V: TRBV4-1
J: TRBJ2-7
size: many
D: NA

CDR3: AIRDRTQETQY
V: TRBV10-3
J: TRBJ2-5
size: many
D: NA

CDR3: ASSPSSGIGGF
V: TRBV7-9
J: TRBJ2-1
size: NA
D: TRBD2

CDR3: ASSETSWVPDTQY
V: TRBV7-2
J: TRBJ2-3
size: once
D: NA

CDR3: ASSEDTQPQH
V: TRBV10-1
J: TRBJ1-5
size: NA
D: NA

CDR3: ASSLGPDRAYNEQY
V: TRBV7-8
J: TRBJ2-7
size: NA
D: TRBD1

CDR3: ASSLGSGTSVF
V: TRBV5-1
J: TRBJ2-1
size: few
D: TRBD2

CDR3: SAGLAGGPRHRDTQY
V: TRBV20-1
J: TRBJ2-3
size: NA
D: TRBD2

CDR3: ASSDEAGVQNTEAF
V: TRBV2
J: TRBJ1-1
size: NA
D: NA

CDR3: ASRSDSGRTDTQY
V: TRBV7-2
J: TRBJ2-3
size: NA
D: TRBD2

CDR3: ASSLEGSGPNYGYT
V: TRBV5-1
J: TRBJ1-2
size: NA
D: NA

CDR3: ASSYRQGWGNQPQH
V: TRBV6-2/TRBV6-3
J: TRBJ1-5
size: NA
D: TRBD1

CDR3: ASSTGTGNTGELF
V: TRBV3-1
J: TRBJ2-2
size: once
D: TRBD1

CDR3: ASSNTVQETQY
V: TRBV21-1
J: TRBJ2-5
size: NA
D: NA

CDR3: ASSQVSSRITTYEQY
V: TRBV3-1
J: TRBJ2-7
size: NA
D: NA

CDR3: ASSYSKRVQY
V: TRBV6-2/TRBV6-3
J: TRBJ2-3
size: once
D: NA

CDR3: SASPGGTSYEQY
V: TRBV20-1
J: TRBJ2-7
size: few
D: TRBD2

CDR3: ASSRRAGEQF
V: TRBV3-1
J: TRBJ2-1
size: NA
D: NA

CDR3: ASTLGGVGGGGSYT
V: TRBV7-9
J: TRBJ1-2
size: NA
D: TRBD1

CDR3: ASYSLGAGNNGQF
V: TRBV6-5
J: TRBJ2-1
size: NA
D: NA

CDR3: ASSQKGDRGYGYT
V: TRBV3-1
J: TRBJ1-2
size: NA
D: TRBD1

CDR3: ASSPTSGGPYEQY
V: TRBV7-9
J: TRBJ2-7
size: few
D: TRBD2

CDR3: ASSLSGGIADTQY
V: TRBV12-3/TRBV12-4
J: TRBJ2-3
size: NA
D: TRBD2

CDR3: ASSWGQGGSPLH
V: TRBV5-4
J: TRBJ1-6
size: NA
D: TRBD1

CDR3: ASPQGPSYEQY
V: TRBV27
J: TRBJ2-7
size: few
D: NA

CDR3: ASRDRGGQETQY
V: TRBV5-1
J: TRBJ2-5
size: few
D: TRBD2

CDR3: ASSQDLANEKLF
V: TRBV3-1
J: TRBJ1-4
size: NA
D: NA

CDR3: ASHIIGQGNQPQH
V: TRBV28
J: TRBJ1-5
size: few
D: NA

CDR3: ASSFFETTETQY
V: TRBV7-9
J: TRBJ2-5
size: many
D: NA

CDR3: ASSYEGGSLSPLH
V: TRBV6-6
J: TRBJ1-6
size: many
D: NA

CDR3: ASSYAGLNYSEQF
V: TRBV6-5
J: TRBJ2-1
size: NA
D: TRBD2

CDR3: ASSEAGRTSTDTQY
V: TRBV6-1
J: TRBJ2-3
size: NA
D: NA

CDR3: ASSLPFSIAKNIQY
V: TRBV7-9
J: TRBJ2-4
size: NA
D: NA

CDR3: ASSLAPQGYNEQF
V: TRBV11-2
J: TRBJ2-1
size: NA
D: NA

CDR3: ASSVLTTSGRMNTQY
V: TRBV10-2
J: TRBJ2-3
size: NA
D: TRBD2